This T cell receptor beta chain derives from a study of T cell responses to AZD1222 COVID-19 vaccine. Per the germline V gene, CDR1 is DFQATT and CDR2 is SNEGSKA (reference sequence). CDR3 size: 10 residues. Trimming pared 5 bases from V and 8 bases from J, leaving 7 bases between. The repertoire was sequenced with immunoSEQ multiplex PCR; TCRdb's copy has only in-frame clones and lacks some. Of approximately 200,000 clones in the sample, about 89% are singletons; the top ten hold 2.5% to 3%. The sample in question was peripheral blood, obtained on day 0 of MenACWY control vaccination. V and J are TRBV20-1 and TRBJ2-1; D might be TRBD2 (5 bases). This sequence originates from an adult in good health. For the CDR3, the DNA is TGCAGTGCTCAACTAGATGAGCAGTTCTTC. Its protein is CSAQLDEQFF.